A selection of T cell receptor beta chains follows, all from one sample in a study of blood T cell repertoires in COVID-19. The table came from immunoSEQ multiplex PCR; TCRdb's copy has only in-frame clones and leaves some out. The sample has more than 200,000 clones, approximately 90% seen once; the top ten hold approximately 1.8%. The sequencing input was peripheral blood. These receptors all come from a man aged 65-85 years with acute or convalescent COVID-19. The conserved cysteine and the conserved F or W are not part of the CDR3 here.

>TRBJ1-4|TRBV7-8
ASSLTGGRTEKLF
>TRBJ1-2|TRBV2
ASSAAIGGNYGYT
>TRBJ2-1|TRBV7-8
ASSQGTGAGLEQF
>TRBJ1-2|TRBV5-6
ASSLQGRSNYGYT
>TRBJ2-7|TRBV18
ASSLSSVHEQY
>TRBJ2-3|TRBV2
ASSGQNLLPDTQY
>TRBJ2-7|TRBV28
ASSLAKRSYEQY
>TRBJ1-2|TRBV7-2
ASSSGQGYGYT
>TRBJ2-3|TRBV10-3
AISEPTSGSTDTQY
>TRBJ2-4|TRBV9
ASSSRVWDIQY
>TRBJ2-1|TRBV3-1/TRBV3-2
ASSQGTSPLGNEQF
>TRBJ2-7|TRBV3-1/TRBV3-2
ASSQHSGRVGEQY
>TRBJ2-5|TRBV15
ATSRDGGRETQY
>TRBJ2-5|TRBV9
ASSVGPLYQETQY
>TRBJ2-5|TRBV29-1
SLIARGYGQGILAEETQY
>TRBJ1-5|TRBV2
ASTRFSNQPQH
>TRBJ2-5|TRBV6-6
ASNPLARGTQY
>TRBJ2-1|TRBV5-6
ASSSRTSGRGYEQF
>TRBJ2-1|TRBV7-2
ASSLELAVPNEQF
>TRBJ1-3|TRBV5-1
ASSLASGSGNTIY
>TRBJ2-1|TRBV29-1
SGELRAGGQF
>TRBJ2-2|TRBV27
ASSLTRGFAGELF
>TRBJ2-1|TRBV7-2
ASSGRAGSYNEQF
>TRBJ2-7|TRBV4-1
ASSQGLGGIAYEQY
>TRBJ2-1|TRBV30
AWSAFGEQF
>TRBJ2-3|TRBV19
ASSIVRGADTQY
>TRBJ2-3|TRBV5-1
ASSPGTATDTQY
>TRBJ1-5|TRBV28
ASSPLSNQPQH
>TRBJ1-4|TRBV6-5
ASSQGQGGEKLF
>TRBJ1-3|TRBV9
ASSGSGSGNTIY
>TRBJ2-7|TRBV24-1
ATSDGRDRGQAHEQY
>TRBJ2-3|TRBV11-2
ASSLGTSASTDTQY
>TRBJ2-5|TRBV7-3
ASSSSGTYQETQY
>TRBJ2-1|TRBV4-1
ASSQDWGPAGDEQF
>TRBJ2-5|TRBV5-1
ASSPTGEAGAQETQY
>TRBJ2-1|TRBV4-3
ASSQDVASGMVEQF
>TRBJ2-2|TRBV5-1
ASSLGQGTTGELF
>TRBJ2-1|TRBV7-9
ASSLALAAYNEQF
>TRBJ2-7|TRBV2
ASSVRQGGYEQY
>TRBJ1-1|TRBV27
ASSDDRTNTEAF
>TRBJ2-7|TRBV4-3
ASSPSGGRGFGEQY
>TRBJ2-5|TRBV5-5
ASSRSARPQETQY
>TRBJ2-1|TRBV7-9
ASSLASGGYNEQF
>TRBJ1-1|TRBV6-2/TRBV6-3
ASSKRAQGTVNTEAF
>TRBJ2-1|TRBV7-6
ASSFRLAGGQYNEQF
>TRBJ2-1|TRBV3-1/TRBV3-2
ASSQVALAGDNEQF
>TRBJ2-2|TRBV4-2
ASSQEVAGVTGGELF
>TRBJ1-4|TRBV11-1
ASRPTGTANEKLF
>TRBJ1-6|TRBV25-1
ASQTGSYNSPLH
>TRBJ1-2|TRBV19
ASSADRGDSNYGYT